A selection of T cell receptor beta chains follows, all from one sample in a study of read filtering for tumor transcriptome and immune sequencing. TCRdb redid the calling of the reads with MiXCR, one entry per CDR3 protein. Of 20,000 to 30,000 distinct CDR3 sequences detected, about 22% appear once; the ten largest clones hold about half. Sequenced: a population of CD138-negative cells sorted from bone marrow. Every receptor here comes from a donor aged 40 or over with multiple myeloma. Each CDR3 is given with its conserved first and last residue.

V	J	CDR3
TRBV6-6	TRBJ2-1	CASSSQGQFF
TRBV20-1	TRBJ2-4	CSAPKGRWVQYF
TRBV30	TRBJ2-3	CAWSRDTSTDTQYF
TRBV3-1	TRBJ2-1	CASSEGARRTANEQFF
TRBV20-1	TRBJ2-1	CSARGQYNEQFF
TRBV28	TRBJ1-3	CASSFTGGENTIYF
TRBV11-3	TRBJ2-7	CASSIDRVSYEQYF
TRBV6-5	TRBJ2-2	CASSDILSKGTGELFF
TRBV30	TRBJ1-5	CAWSVGGPNQPQHF
TRBV5-4	TRBJ2-1	CASSAAAYNEQFF
TRBV7-9	TRBJ1-1	CASSLGGIGNTEAFF
TRBV7-8	TRBJ1-1	CASSLKGRGREAFF
TRBV7-9	TRBJ1-1	CASSRTGSNTEAFF
TRBV7-2	TRBJ2-2	CASRTGTGTTGELFF
TRBV7-2	TRBJ1-5	CASSPWDGYPAEPQHF
TRBV6-2/TRBV6-3	TRBJ2-7	CASSYYYEQYF
TRBV6-5	TRBJ2-2	CASSASGGPPGELFF
TRBV2	TRBJ2-6	CASSAQGYGANVLTF
TRBV21-1	TRBJ2-5	CASSKGSGQETQYF
TRBV3-1	TRBJ2-7	CASSKQRGSYEQYF
TRBV20-1	TRBJ2-3	CSARVAVGWADTQYF
TRBV20-1	TRBJ2-7	CSASGQGIYEQYF
TRBV18	TRBJ1-1	CASSAKMNTEAFF
TRBV7-2	TRBJ2-1	CASSLDGGRYNEQFF
TRBV7-2	TRBJ1-5	CASSRQGAPGQPQHF
TRBV11-2	TRBJ2-5	CASSLDYGGLGNQYF
TRBV3-1	TRBJ1-2	CASSQEGTGYRYTF
TRBV27	TRBJ1-1	CASSLSGRGRPEAFF
TRBV7-9	TRBJ2-7	CASSLSNSYEQYF
TRBV19	TRBJ2-4	CASSRGLDKNIQYF
TRBV6-1	TRBJ1-2	CAISPPGRGFYGYTF
TRBV27	TRBJ2-5	CASSFGQGATQTQYF